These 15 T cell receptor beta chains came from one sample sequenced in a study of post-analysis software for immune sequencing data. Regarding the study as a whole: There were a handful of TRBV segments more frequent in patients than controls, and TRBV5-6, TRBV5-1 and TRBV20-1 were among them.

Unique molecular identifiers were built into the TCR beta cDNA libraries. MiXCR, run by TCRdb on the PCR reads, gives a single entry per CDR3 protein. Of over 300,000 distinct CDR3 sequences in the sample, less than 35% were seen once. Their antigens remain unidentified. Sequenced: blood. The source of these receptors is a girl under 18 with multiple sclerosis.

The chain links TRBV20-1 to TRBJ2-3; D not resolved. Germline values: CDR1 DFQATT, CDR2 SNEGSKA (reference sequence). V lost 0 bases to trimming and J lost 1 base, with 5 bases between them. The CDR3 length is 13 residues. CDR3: CSAREVGTDTQYF. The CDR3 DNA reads TGCAGTGCTAGAGAGGTGGGCACAGATACGCAGTATTTT.

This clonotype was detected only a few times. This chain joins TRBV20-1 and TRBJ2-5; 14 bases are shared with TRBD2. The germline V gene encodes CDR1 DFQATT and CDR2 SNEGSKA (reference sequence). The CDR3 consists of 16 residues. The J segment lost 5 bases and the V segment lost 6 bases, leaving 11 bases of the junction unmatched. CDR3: CSAAPGLAGGGETQYF. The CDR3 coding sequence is TGCAGTGCAGCCCCAGGACTAGCGGGGGGCGGGGAGACCCAGTACTTC.

The CDR3 is CATRGRSKDGDFYEQYF. The CDR3 nucleotides read TGTGCCACCAGAGGTCGATCAAAAGACGGCGATTTCTACGAGCAGTACTTC. The chain carries TRBV12-3 or TRBV12-4 and TRBJ2-7; D gene ambiguous. The CDR3 has 17 amino acids. V lost 10 bases and J lost 3, with 28 bases in between.

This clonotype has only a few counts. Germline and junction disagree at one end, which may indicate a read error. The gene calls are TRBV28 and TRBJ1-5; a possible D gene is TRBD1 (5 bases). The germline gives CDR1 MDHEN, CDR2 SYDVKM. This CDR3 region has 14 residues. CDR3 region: CASNGGEGVRGQHF. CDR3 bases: TGTGCTAGCAATGGGGGGGAAGGGGTTCGAGGCCAGCATTTT.

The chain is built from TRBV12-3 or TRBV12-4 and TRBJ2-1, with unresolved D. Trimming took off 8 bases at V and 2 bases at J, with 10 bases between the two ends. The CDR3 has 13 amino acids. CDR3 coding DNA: TGTGCCAGCGCCCCCCAAACCTACAATGAGCAGTTCTTC. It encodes CASAPQTYNEQFF.

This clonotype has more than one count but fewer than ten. CDR3 in amino acids: CASSRTGGDTEAFF. CDR3 sequence (DNA): TGCGCCAGCAGCAGAACAGGAGGGGACACTGAAGCTTTCTTT. The rearrangement uses TRBV5-1 and TRBJ1-1; TRBD1 might be the D (5 bases). The CDR3 consists of 14 residues. V dropped 4 bases and J dropped 3 bases, with 13 bases sitting between them. Germline V gene data show CDR1 as SGHRS and CDR2 as YFSETQ.

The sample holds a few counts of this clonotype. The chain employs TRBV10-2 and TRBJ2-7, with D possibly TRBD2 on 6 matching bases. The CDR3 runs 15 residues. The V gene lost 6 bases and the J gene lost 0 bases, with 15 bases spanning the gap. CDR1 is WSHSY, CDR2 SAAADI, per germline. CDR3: CASSAGTASSYEQYF. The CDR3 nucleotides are TGCGCCAGCAGCGCGGGGACTGCGAGCTCCTACGAGCAGTACTTC.

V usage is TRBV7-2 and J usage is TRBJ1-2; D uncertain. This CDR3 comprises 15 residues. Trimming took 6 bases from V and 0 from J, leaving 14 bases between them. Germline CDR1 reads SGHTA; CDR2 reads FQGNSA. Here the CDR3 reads CASSSITHSNYGYTF. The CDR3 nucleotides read TGTGCCAGCAGTTCCATCACCCACTCTAACTATGGCTACACCTTC.

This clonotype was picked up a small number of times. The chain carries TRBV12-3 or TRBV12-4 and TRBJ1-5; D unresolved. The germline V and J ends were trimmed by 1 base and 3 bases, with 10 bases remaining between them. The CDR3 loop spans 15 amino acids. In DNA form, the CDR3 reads TGTGCCAGCAGTTTAGGACCGGGAAACAATCAGCCCCAGCATTTT. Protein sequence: CASSLGPGNNQPQHF.

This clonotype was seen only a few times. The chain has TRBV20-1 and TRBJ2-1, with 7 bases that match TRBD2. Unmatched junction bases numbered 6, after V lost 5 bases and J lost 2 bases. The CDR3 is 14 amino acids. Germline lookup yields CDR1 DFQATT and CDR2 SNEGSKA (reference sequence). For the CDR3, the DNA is TGCAGTGCTCCCACGGGGACTACCTACAATGAGCAGTTCTTC. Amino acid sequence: CSAPTGTTYNEQFF.

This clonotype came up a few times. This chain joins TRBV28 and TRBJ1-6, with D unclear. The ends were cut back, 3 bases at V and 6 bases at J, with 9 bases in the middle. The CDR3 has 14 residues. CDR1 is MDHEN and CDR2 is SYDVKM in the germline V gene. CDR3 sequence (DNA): TGTGCCAGCAGTTTGGGAGATGGTAATTCACCCCTCCACTTT. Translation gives CASSLGDGNSPLHF.

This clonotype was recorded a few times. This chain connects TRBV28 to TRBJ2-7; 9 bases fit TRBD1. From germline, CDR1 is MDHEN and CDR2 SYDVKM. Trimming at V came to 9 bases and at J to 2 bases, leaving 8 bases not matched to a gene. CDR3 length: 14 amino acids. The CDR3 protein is CASRGQGKAYEQYF. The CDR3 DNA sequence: TGTGCCAGTAGAGGACAGGGGAAAGCCTACGAGCAGTACTTC. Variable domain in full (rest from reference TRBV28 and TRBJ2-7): DVKVTQSSRYLVKRTGEKVFLECVQDMDHENMFWYRQDPGLGLRLIYFSYDVKMKEKGDIPEGYSVSREKKERFSLILESASTNQTSMYLCASRGQGKAYEQYFGPGTRLTVT.

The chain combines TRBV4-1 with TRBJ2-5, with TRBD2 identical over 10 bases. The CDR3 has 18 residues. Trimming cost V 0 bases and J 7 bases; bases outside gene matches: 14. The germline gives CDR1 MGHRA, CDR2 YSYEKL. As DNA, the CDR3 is TGCGCCAGCAGCCAAGATCTCCCTAGCGGGGGAGCCCCGGGGACCCAGTACTTC. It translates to CASSQDLPSGGAPGTQYF.

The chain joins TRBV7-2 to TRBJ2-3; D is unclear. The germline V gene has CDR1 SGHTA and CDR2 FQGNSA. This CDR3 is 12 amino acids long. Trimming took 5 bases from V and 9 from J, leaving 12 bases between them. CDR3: CASSPLSSTQYF. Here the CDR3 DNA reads TGTGCCAGCAGCCCGTTGTCAAGCACGCAGTATTTT. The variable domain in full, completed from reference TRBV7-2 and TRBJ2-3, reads GAGVSQSPSNKVTEKGKDVELRCDPISGHTALYWYRQSLGQGLEFLIYFQGNSAPDKSGLPSDRFSAERTGGSVSTLTIQRTQQEDSAVYLCASSPLSSTQYFGPGTRLTVL.

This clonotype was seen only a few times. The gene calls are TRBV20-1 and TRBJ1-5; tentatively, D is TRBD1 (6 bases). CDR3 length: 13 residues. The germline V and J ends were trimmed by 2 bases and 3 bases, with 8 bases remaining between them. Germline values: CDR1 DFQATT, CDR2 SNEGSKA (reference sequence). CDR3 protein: CSARRQDNQPQHF. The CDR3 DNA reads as TGCAGTGCTAGACGACAGGACAATCAGCCCCAGCATTTT.